These 24 T cell receptor beta chains came from one sample sequenced in a study of cytomegalovirus exposure and HLA in healthy donors. It was with 60 Vbeta and 13 Jbeta primers that the PCR ran. The protocol was immunoSEQ multiplex PCR, while the TCRdb copy is restricted to in-frame clones and leaves out a portion. This table holds some 130,000 clones, 80% found once. Sequenced: PBMCs. These receptors were collected from a woman aged 40 to 50 in good health and CMV-seronegative.

V is TRBV7-2 and J is TRBJ2-6; D unclear. Germline V gene lookup returns CDR1 SGHTA and CDR2 FQGNSA. The CDR3 runs 13 residues. V lost 7 bases and J 4 bases, leaving 8 bases between the germline ends. CDR3 DNA: TGTGCCAGCAAGATCTACGGGGCCAACGTCCTGACTTTC. Its protein is CASKIYGANVLTF.

The rearrangement links TRBV6-5 to TRBJ1-2; possibly TRBD1 for D (6 bases). Germline CDR1 is MNHEY and CDR2 is SVGAGI. With 2 bases removed from V and 12 bases from J, the gap between germline ends came to 22 bases. This CDR3 region has 15 residues. The chain's CDR3 is CASSYRGDNSAPHTF. The CDR3 coding sequence is TGTGCCAGCAGTTACCGAGGGGACAATTCTGCCCCCCACACCTTC.

The rearrangement uses TRBV7-3 and TRBJ2-5, with 13 bases that match TRBD2. Germline CDR1 SGHTA, CDR2 FQGTGA. V trimming: 5 bases; J trimming: 1 base; junction bases outside the gene matches: 1. The CDR3 runs 15 residues. CDR3 sequence reads: CASSRTSGGQETQYF. The CDR3 DNA reads TGTGCCAGCAGCAGGACTAGCGGGGGCCAAGAGACCCAGTACTTC.

This clone was detected only a few times. The chain recombines TRBV5-5 with TRBJ2-5; D unresolved. Germline V gene sequence: CDR1 SGHKS, CDR2 YYEKEE (reference sequence). V was shortened by 0 bases and J by 2 bases, with 17 bases between the two germline ends. The CDR3 totals 17 residues. This chain's CDR3 is CASSLAPSTGSQETQYF. The CDR3 DNA reads TGTGCCAGCAGCTTGGCCCCATCTACCGGGTCACAAGAGACCCAGTACTTC. The full variable domain, completed using reference TRBV5-5 and TRBJ2-5, is DAGVTQSPTHLIKTRGQQVTLRCSPISGHKSVSWYQQVLGQGPQFIFQYYEKEERGRGNFPDRFSARQFPNYSSELNVNALLLGDSALYLCASSLAPSTGSQETQYFGPGTRLLVL.

With regard to this clone: Distinct nucleotide sequences in the sample also encode this CDR3. V usage is TRBV7-6 and J usage is TRBJ2-5, with 8 positions matching TRBD2. Germline V gene sequence: CDR1 SGHVS, CDR2 FNYEAQ. The CDR3 contains 11 residues. The V gene end was trimmed by 6 bases and the J gene end by 9 bases; junction bases not matched to a gene: 3. CDR3 in amino acids: CASSPGGAQYF. CDR3 nucleotide sequence: TGTGCCAGCAGTCCCGGGGGGGCCCAGTACTTC.

As concerns this clone: The germline gene is not matched at one end of the junction; a read error may be the cause. V and J are TRBV5-6 and TRBJ1-2; the match to TRBD1 covers 8 bases. There are 14 residues in the CDR3. The germline CDR1 and CDR2 sequences are SGHDT and YYEEEE. The CDR3 protein is CASSLATGVHGYTF. As DNA, the CDR3 is TGTGCCAGCAGTTTGGCGACAGGGGTGCACGGCTACACCTTC.

V usage is TRBV9 and J usage is TRBJ2-7, with 8 bases lining up with TRBD1. The trim removed 0 bases at V and 5 bases at J, leaving 7 bases unmatched. The V gene's germline CDR1 is SGDLS and CDR2 YYNGEE. The CDR3 sequence is 15 residues long. This chain's CDR3 is CASSVGTGLIDEQYF. In DNA form, the CDR3 reads TGTGCCAGCAGCGTAGGGACAGGGCTGATTGACGAGCAGTACTTC.

This chain joins TRBV19 and TRBJ2-5, with no clear D. Germline V gene data show CDR1 as LNHDA and CDR2 as SQIVND (reference sequence). There are 14 residues in the CDR3. V gave up 5 bases and J gave up 5 bases, with 15 bases separating them. The CDR3 DNA follows: TGTGCCAGTAGTCCTACGGGTACCATGGAGACCCAGTACTTC. Protein sequence: CASSPTGTMETQYF.

This clone is a singleton in its sample. The V call is TRBV5-1, the J call TRBJ2-5; D ambiguous. V was pared by 0 bases and J by 5 bases, with 8 bases between. This CDR3 has 13 residues. Germline loops: CDR1 SGHRS, CDR2 YFSETQ. The CDR3 sequence is CASSLGSRETQYF. The CDR3 nucleotides read TGCGCCAGCAGCTTGGGTAGCCGGGAGACCCAGTACTTC.

The rearrangement uses TRBV6-1 and TRBJ1-1; 10 nucleotides match TRBD1. Germline CDR1 and CDR2: MNHNS and SASEGT. CDR3 length: 14 amino acids. V lost 5 bases and J lost 5; bases outside the gene matches: 5. The CDR3 DNA is TGTGCCAGCAGTCCCTGGGACAGGGGAACTGAAGCTTTCTTT. Its translation is CASSPWDRGTEAFF.

This clone was observed once. The gene calls are TRBV7-6 and TRBJ2-3; no clear D gene. Trimming cost V 2 bases and J 0 bases, with 6 bases left between them. This CDR3 contains 14 residues. Germline V CDR1 and CDR2: SGHVS, FNYEAQ. The CDR3 protein is CASSLLLSTDTQYF. Written as DNA, the CDR3 is TGTGCCAGCAGCTTATTACTTAGCACAGATACGCAGTATTTT.

The V and J genes are TRBV7-8 and TRBJ1-1; TRBD1 might be the D (5 bases). This CDR3 comprises 13 residues. Germline CDR1 reads SGHVS; CDR2 reads FQNEAQ. The V end was cut by 5 bases, the J end by 11 bases, with 18 bases between. CDR3 in amino acids: CASSRGGPSEAFF. The CDR3 DNA reads as TGTGCCAGCAGCCGCGGGGGACCGAGTGAGGCTTTCTTT.

The rearrangement uses TRBV9 and TRBJ2-1; 8 nucleotides line up with TRBD2. Trimming cost V 4 bases and J 0 bases; bases outside gene matches: 6. The CDR3 sequence is 16 residues long. Germline V gene data show CDR1 as SGDLS and CDR2 as YYNGEE. CDR3 sequence (DNA): TGTGCCAGCAGCCTCCTCGGGGGGGCCTCCTACAATGAGCAGTTCTTC. Translated, it gives CASSLLGGASYNEQFF.

The chain employs TRBV27 and TRBJ1-2; TRBD1 agrees at 7 bases. CDR3 size: 16 residues. The V and J ends lost 6 bases and 3 bases, in that order; junction bases with no gene match: 13. CDR1 MNHEY and CDR2 SMNVEV come from the germline V gene (reference sequence). The DNA for the CDR3 is TGTGCCAGCAGCCCAAACCTATACGGGACAGACTATGGCTACACCTTC. Its translation: CASSPNLYGTDYGYTF.

The V gene is TRBV14, the J gene TRBJ2-5, with 7 bases fitting TRBD1. The V segment lost 4 bases and the J segment 7 bases; nucleotides outside the gene matches: 12. This CDR3 has 15 residues. The germline V gene has CDR1 SGHDN and CDR2 FVKESK. This CDR3 is CASSRDTGVKGTQYF. The CDR3 DNA reads TGTGCCAGCAGCCGCGACACAGGGGTTAAAGGGACCCAGTACTTC. The complete variable domain, with remaining parts taken from reference TRBV14 and TRBJ2-5, reads EAGVTQFPSHSVIEKGQTVTLRCDPISGHDNLYWYRRVMGKEIKFLLHFVKESKQDESGMPNNRFLAERTGGTYSTLKVQPAELEDSGVYFCASSRDTGVKGTQYFGPGTRLLVL.

The J gene is TRBJ1-1, the V gene TRBV6-1, with 8 bases identical to TRBD1. V was clipped by 5 bases and J by 1 base; unmatched bases: 6. Germline assignment: CDR1 MNHNS and CDR2 SASEGT. The CDR3 is made up of 15 amino acids. The CDR3 is CASSLDRGANTEAFF. CDR3 nucleotides: TGTGCCAGCAGTCTTGACAGGGGTGCGAACACTGAAGCTTTCTTT.

The chain has TRBV4-1 and TRBJ1-3, with D possibly TRBD1 on 6 matching bases. This CDR3 has 16 amino acids. The germline CDR1 and CDR2 sequences are MGHRA and YSYEKL. The V and J ends lost 1 base and 0 bases respectively, with 10 bases between them. The CDR3, as DNA: TGCGCCAGCAGCCAAGCCGGGACACTCTCTGGAAACACCATATATTTT. Translated, it gives CASSQAGTLSGNTIYF.

The genes are TRBV29-1 and TRBJ1-1; a possible D gene is TRBD1 (6 bases). Trimming left V 6 bases short and J 10 bases short, with 18 bases between. CDR3 length equals 12 residues. Germline V gene data show CDR1 as SQVTM and CDR2 as ANQGSEA. The CDR3 spells CSVEQGEGPAFF. The CDR3 nucleotides read TGCAGCGTGGAACAGGGCGAAGGGCCAGCTTTCTTT.

This clone showed up just once. The chain couples TRBV2 to TRBJ2-7; 9 bases line up with TRBD2. The germline CDR1 and CDR2 sequences are SNHLY and FYNNEI. The CDR3 covers 15 residues. With V trimmed by 0 bases and J by 7 bases, 7 bases remained unmatched. CDR3 sequence: CASSEASGGQGEQYF. As DNA, the CDR3 is TGTGCCAGCAGTGAAGCTAGCGGGGGCCAGGGGGAGCAGTACTTC.

This clone appeared a single time. The gene calls are TRBV14 and TRBJ2-3, with 7 positions matching TRBD2. Germline CDR1 reads SGHDN; CDR2 reads FVKESK. This CDR3 has 15 residues. V gave up 4 bases and J gave up 0 bases; unmatched junction bases: 4. The CDR3 reads CASSPSGISTDTQYF. The CDR3 coding sequence is TGTGCCAGCAGCCCCAGCGGGATAAGCACAGATACGCAGTATTTT.

This clone has a single count. This sequence joins TRBV5-8 and TRBJ2-1, with 13 bases aligning to TRBD2. The germline V gene has CDR1 SGHTS and CDR2 YDEGEE. Unmatched junction bases numbered 2, after V lost 3 bases and J lost 5 bases. The CDR3 runs 15 residues. In DNA, the CDR3 is TGTGCCAGCAGCTGGGGACTAGCGGGGAACAATGAGCAGTTCTTC. As protein: CASSWGLAGNNEQFF.

The chain couples TRBV19 to TRBJ1-4, with TRBD1 identical over 9 bases. Germline V gene lookup returns CDR1 LNHDA and CDR2 SQIVND (reference sequence). V trimming: 5 bases; J trimming: 6 bases; junction bases outside the gene matches: 13. The CDR3 has 17 residues. CDR3 amino acids: CASSPTPGTGFHEKLFF. CDR3 bases: TGTGCCAGTAGTCCGACTCCCGGGACAGGGTTTCATGAAAAACTGTTTTTT.

The V call is TRBV7-9, the J call TRBJ2-5; TRBD1 aligns across 8 bases. Germline trimming cut 1 base from V and 5 bases from J; bases unmatched to any gene: 6. This CDR3 has 15 amino acids. Looked up from germline, CDR1 is SEHNR and CDR2 is FQNEAQ (reference sequence). The CDR3 loop is CASSLGQGAGETQYF. In nucleotides, the CDR3 is TGTGCCAGCAGCTTAGGCCAGGGGGCCGGGGAGACCCAGTACTTC.

This chain connects TRBV5-1 to TRBJ2-1, with TRBD2 as a possible D gene (6 bases). V gave up 4 bases and J gave up 2 bases, with 16 bases separating them. This CDR3 spans 16 amino acids. Germline assignment: CDR1 SGHRS and CDR2 YFSETQ. This CDR3 reads CASSGSSGSAYNEQFF. The CDR3, as DNA: TGCGCCAGCAGCGGTAGTAGCGGATCAGCCTACAATGAGCAGTTCTTC.